Below, one T cell receptor (beta chain) is given with its context. These data come from a study of blood T cell repertoires in COVID-19. Germline values: CDR1 SNHLY, CDR2 FYNNEI. V was cut by 4 bases and J by 1 base, with 13 bases left in between. The CDR3 contains 15 residues. TCRdb keeps only in-frame clones here, not all; method: immunoSEQ multiplex PCR. The table records 400,000 or so clones, less than 95% of them present only once. This clonotype was sampled from a man aged 18-30 years who had recovered from COVID-19. V and J are TRBV2 and TRBJ1-1; D is ambiguous. The sample was PBMCs or T cells enriched from blood (not recorded which). CDR3 coding DNA: TGTGCCAGCAGTGTGCCCATGAGCAAGAACACTGAAGCTTTCTTT. Translation gives CASSVPMSKNTEAFF.